This paragraph reports one T cell receptor beta chain. The sample comes from a study of CD8 T cells in Susac syndrome. Random hexamers were used to reverse transcribe an amount of roughly 0.45 to 1 ug RNA. TCR beta CDR3 was amplified by immunoSEQ covering 54 Vbeta and 13 Jbeta. TCRdb redid the calling of the immunoSEQ multiplex PCR reads with MiXCR, one entry per CDR3 protein. The sample records 200,000 or so distinct CDR3 sequences, about 93% being singletons. TCR beta was sequenced from blood CD8+ and CD4+ T cells. The multiple sclerosis control group consisted of treatment-naive patients whose relapsing-remitting disease, which was either stable or active, fulfilled revised McDonald criteria. The authors negatively isolated CD8+ and CD4+ T cells and FACS-enriched TEMRA cells. The sequenced material came from CD8+ T cells from PBMCs. The sequence was obtained from a human donor with multiple sclerosis.

The CDR3 loop reads CASNLAGAPKTQYF. For the CDR3, the DNA is TGTGCCAGCAACCTAGCGGGAGCCCCAAAGACCCAGTACTTC. The chain combines TRBV12-3 or TRBV12-4 with TRBJ2-5; TRBD2 matches at 10 bases. CDR3 length equals 14 residues. V dropped 7 bases and J dropped 6; count of bases not matched to a gene: 8.